This T cell receptor (beta chain) appears in the sequencing data of a study of regulatory T cells in long-lasting Graves disease. At the level of the study: Duration of antithyroid drug therapy among newly diagnosed Graves' patients was under 3 months.

Time point reported: newly diagnosed GD, antithyroid drugs for less than 3 months. Preparation of the TCR library used RNA extracted from PBMCs. This clonotype was seen ten or more times. Its antigen is unknown. This CDR3 comprises 14 residues. Trimming cost V 4 bases and J 2 bases, with 10 bases left between them. Looked up from germline, CDR1 is SEHNR and CDR2 is FQNEAQ (reference sequence). Sequencing libraries for TCR beta were prepared with iRepertoire HTBI primers and Arm-PCR of CDR3 regions. Source study methods: The samples yielded 62 TRBV and approximately 15 TRBJ segments. Each CDR3 protein gets one entry after TCRdb re-called the multiplex PCR reads with MiXCR. The V and J calls and clone size are TCRdb's, not the authors'. The table shows roughly 380,000 distinct CDR3 sequences, with less than 20% occurring only once. Overall study findings and caveats: Under persistent disease, TRBV28, TRBJ1-2 and TRBJ2-5 were used preferentially.

The sample here was peripheral blood mononuclear cells (PBMCs), taken at new diagnosis, from a patient treated with antithyroid drugs. The TCR comes from a female donor with Graves disease. The chain couples TRBV7-9 to TRBJ2-3; the D is unclear. The CDR3 region is CASSSAGLTDTQYF. In DNA, the CDR3 is TGTGCCAGCAGCTCGGCCGGCCTCACAGATACGCAGTATTTT. The whole variable domain, filled in from reference TRBV7-9 and TRBJ2-3, reads DTGVSQNPRHKITKRGQNVTFRCDPISEHNRLYWYRQTLGQGPEFLTYFQNEAQLEKSRLLSDRFSAERPKGSFSTLEIQRTEQGDSAMYLCASSSAGLTDTQYFGPGTRLTVL.